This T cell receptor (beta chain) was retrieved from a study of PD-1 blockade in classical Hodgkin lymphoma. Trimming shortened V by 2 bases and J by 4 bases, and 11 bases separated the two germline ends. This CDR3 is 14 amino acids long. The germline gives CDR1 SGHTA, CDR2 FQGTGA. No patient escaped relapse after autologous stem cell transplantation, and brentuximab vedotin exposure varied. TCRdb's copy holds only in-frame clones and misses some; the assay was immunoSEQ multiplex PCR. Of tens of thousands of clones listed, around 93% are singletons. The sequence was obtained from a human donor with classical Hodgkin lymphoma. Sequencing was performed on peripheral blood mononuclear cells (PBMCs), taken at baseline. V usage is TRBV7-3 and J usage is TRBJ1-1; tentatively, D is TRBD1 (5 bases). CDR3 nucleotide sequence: TGTGCCAGCAGCTTATCGTCAGGGTCCACTGAAGCTTTCTTT. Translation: CASSLSSGSTEAFF.